This T cell receptor (beta chain) was retrieved from a study of glioma-infiltrating T cells. CDR1 and CDR2 from the germline V gene are MNHNS and SASEGT. J lost 4 bases, V lost 2 bases, and 4 bases had no gene match. The CDR3 extends over 15 amino acids. Using RNA template, CDR3s of TCR alpha and beta were amplified with iRepertoire arm-PCR. TCRdb reanalysed the multiplex PCR reads using MiXCR and keeps one entry per CDR3 protein. This sample has about 210,000 distinct CDR3 sequences, with about 32% found just once. The table lists this clonotype with many counts. This receptor was taken from a human donor with low-grade glioma or glioblastoma, undergoing nonglioma brain surgery, or in good health (not recorded which). The sample comprised glioma tissue, nonneoplastic brain tissue, or PBMCs (not recorded which). The J gene is TRBJ2-2, the V gene TRBV6-1, with 7 bases lining up with TRBD1. CDR3 nucleotides: TGTGCCAGCAGTGAAAGGGCAGGGGGCACCGGGGAGCTGTTTTTT. Amino acid sequence: CASSERAGGTGELFF.